This T cell receptor (beta chain) stems from a study of blood T cell repertoires in COVID-19. Overall study: The study drew acute and convalescent COVID-19 samples from the United States, Italy and Spain. T cells, B-cell-depleted T cells, or PBMCs supplied cDNA or gDNA.

The CDR3 contains 14 residues. Trimming removed 6 bases at V and 6 bases at J, with 15 bases between. Germline CDR1 and CDR2: MNHEY and SVGAGI. Authors' analysis steps: Estimation of nucleated cell counts relied on the amplification of reference gene primers. Assay used: immunoSEQ multiplex PCR; TCRdb lists only in-frame clones, some missing. Clone size and V and J calls were adopted from that table, with D and trimming inferred from the DNA. The table has roughly 140,000 clones, 75% to 90% seen once. Sample: peripheral blood. This sequence joins TRBV6-5 and TRBJ1-5; D might be TRBD1 (6 bases). The clonotype was recovered from a man between 65 and 80 years old with acute or convalescent COVID-19. The CDR3 region has the DNA TGTGCCAGCAGGGACGGGGGGGCATCTCAGCCCCAGCATTTT. It specifies CASRDGGASQPQHF.